The 5 T cell receptor beta chains listed next were all sequenced from one sample in a study of OX40 agonist ivuxolimab in advanced cancers. Only in-frame clones appear in the TCRdb table, and some are missing; sequencing was by immunoSEQ multiplex PCR. The repertoire includes roughly 75,000 clones, about 92% of them detected once, and roughly 0.38% sits in the top ten. The material was CD4+ or CD8+ T cells sorted from blood, obtained in a trial of the OX40 agonist ivuxolimab. The source is an adult with an advanced solid tumor such as melanoma, head and neck, liver or kidney cancer.

The rearrangement joins TRBV1 to TRBJ1-6; the listed D gene, TRBD1, was not tested against the DNA. TRBV1 is assigned pseudogene status. This CDR3 contains 18 residues. CDR3 protein: CTSSQSVRQGNYNSPLHF. In DNA form, the CDR3 reads TGCACCAGCAGCCAATCCGTCAGACAGGGGAACTATAATTCACCCCTCCACTTT.

The V gene is TRBV5-1, the J gene TRBJ2-1; 9 bases map to TRBD1. Looked up from germline, CDR1 is SGHRS and CDR2 is YFSETQ. V shed 4 bases, J shed 8 bases, and the junction held 13 bases outside the gene matches. This CDR3 comprises 16 residues. The CDR3 spells CASSLSGTGLGDEQFF. The CDR3 DNA sequence: TGCGCCAGCAGCCTGAGCGGGACAGGGCTTGGGGATGAGCAGTTCTTC.

This rearrangement joins TRBV5-1 to TRBJ1-1, with a tentative D call TRBD1 (5 bases). This CDR3 is built from 13 residues. Between the trimmed V and J ends, which lost 4 bases and 5 bases, there was a span of 12 bases. Germline CDR1 SGHRS, CDR2 YFSETQ. The CDR3: CASSLTRGTEAFF. CDR3 bases: TGCGCCAGCAGCCTGACGAGGGGTACTGAAGCTTTCTTT.

V usage is TRBV6-5 and J usage is TRBJ2-1, with TRBD2 identical over 7 bases. Unmatched junction bases numbered 4, after V lost 6 bases and J lost 5 bases. This CDR3 has 13 residues. The V gene's germline CDR1 is MNHEY and CDR2 SVGAGI. CDR3 in DNA: TGTGCCAGCAGAGTGGCGGGGGACAATGAGCAGTTCTTC. It codes for CASRVAGDNEQFF.

The V gene is TRBV5-1, the J gene TRBJ2-5; 8 bases are shared with TRBD1. V shed 3 bases and J 2 bases; nucleotides not matched to a gene: 6. The CDR3 has 15 residues. Germline assignment: CDR1 SGHRS and CDR2 YFSETQ. The CDR3 reads CASSSRTGKQETQYF. In nucleotides, the CDR3 is TGCGCCAGCAGCTCGCGGACAGGGAAACAAGAGACCCAGTACTTC.